This entry describes one T cell receptor beta chain. Its matching antigen is unknown. The data derive from a study of monozygotic twins with inflammatory bowel disease. Study-level results: Healthy twins shared more clonotypes with others than IBD patients, most markedly active ones. IBD patients showed reduced TCRbeta diversity (inverse Simpson) versus healthy co-twins.

Every TCR library consumed approximately 4,000 ng of total RNA. TCRdb derives one entry per CDR3 protein from the 5' RACE reads, leaving out DNA. The sample totals roughly 120,000 distinct CDR3 sequences. From whole blood, total RNA was isolated without any sorting of T cells. The CDR3 runs to 16 residues. Looked up from germline, CDR1 is MNHEY and CDR2 is SMNVEV (reference sequence). The material sequenced was blood. This sequence originates from a human donor with ulcerative colitis or Crohn's disease, or a healthy co-twin of an affected twin (not recorded which). The chain has TRBV27 and TRBJ1-2. CDR3 amino acids: CASSSSSEGEVYGYTF.